This T cell receptor (beta chain) was documented in a study of blood T cell repertoires in COVID-19. Looking at the study overall: COVID-19 samples collected from the United States, Italy and Spain covered acute and convalescent phases.

Per the authors' pipeline: Estimated nucleated cell counts came from reference gene primer amplification. Using immunoSEQ multiplex PCR, the repertoire was profiled, and TCRdb retains in-frame clones only, with some absent. V, J and clone size derive from that table, while D and trimming were established from the DNA sequence. The data contain 300,000 to 350,000 clones, roughly 89% of them singletons. Those enrolled in Seattle joined during active infection and were followed longitudinally afterward. Per germline, CDR1 SGDLS and CDR2 YYNGEE. The CDR3 length is 19 residues. Trimming cost V 2 bases and J 2 bases; bases outside gene matches: 16.

Input material: peripheral blood. The sequence came from a young man with COVID-19, enrolled during active disease. The V and J genes are TRBV9 and TRBJ2-5, with 9 positions matching TRBD2. The CDR3 sequence is CASSVSALGGRVNQETQYF. The CDR3 DNA is TGTGCCAGCAGCGTTTCGGCTTTAGGCGGGAGGGTAAATCAAGAGACCCAGTACTTC.